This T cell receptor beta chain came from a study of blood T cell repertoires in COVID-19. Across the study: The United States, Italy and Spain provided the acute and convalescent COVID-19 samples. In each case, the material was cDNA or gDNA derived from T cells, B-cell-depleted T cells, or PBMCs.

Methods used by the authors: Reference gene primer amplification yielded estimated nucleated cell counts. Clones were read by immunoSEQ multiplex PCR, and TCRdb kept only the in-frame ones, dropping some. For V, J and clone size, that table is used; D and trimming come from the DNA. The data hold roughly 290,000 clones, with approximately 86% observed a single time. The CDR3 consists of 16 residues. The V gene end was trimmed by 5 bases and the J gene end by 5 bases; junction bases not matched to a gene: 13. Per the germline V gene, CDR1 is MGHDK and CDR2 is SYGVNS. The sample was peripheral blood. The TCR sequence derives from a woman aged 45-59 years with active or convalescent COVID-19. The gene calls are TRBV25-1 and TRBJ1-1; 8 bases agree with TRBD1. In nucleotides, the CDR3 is TGTGCCAGCAGTTCTCAAGGGGGGACAGGTAGGACTGAAGCTTTCTTT. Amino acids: CASSSQGGTGRTEAFF.